This is a list of T cell receptor beta chains from one sample in a study of T cell repertoires in cytomegalovirus infection. In TCRdb, the reads were re-called with MiXCR into one record per CDR3 protein. The repertoire holds hundreds of thousands of distinct CDR3 sequences, more than 20% seen once, with 8% in the top ten. The sample taken for sequencing was CD8+ T cells from PBMCs. These receptors all stem from a human donor in good health (CMV status not recorded). Some clones in this sample may be carry-over from other donors' samples. Both conserved end residues are trimmed from each CDR3. Each record gives: J gene, V gene, CDR3 protein.

j_gene: TRBJ2-1
v_gene: TRBV7-2
CDR3aa: ASSPLAGGLYEQF

j_gene: TRBJ2-3
v_gene: TRBV6-2/TRBV6-3
CDR3aa: ASTAWTTSQADTQY

j_gene: TRBJ1-1
v_gene: TRBV7-3
CDR3aa: ASSLRSNTEAF

j_gene: TRBJ2-2
v_gene: TRBV15
CDR3aa: ATSRDWTGGAGELF

j_gene: TRBJ1-1
v_gene: TRBV7-6
CDR3aa: ASSLGGGRAEAF

j_gene: TRBJ2-2
v_gene: TRBV7-6
CDR3aa: AKEGLADTGELF

j_gene: TRBJ2-7
v_gene: TRBV7-8
CDR3aa: ASSLGPVIIARGEQY

j_gene: TRBJ2-1
v_gene: TRBV7-6
CDR3aa: ASSPSTGQGVSYNEQF

j_gene: TRBJ2-1
v_gene: TRBV6-2/TRBV6-3
CDR3aa: ASSASGTGYNEQF

j_gene: TRBJ2-5
v_gene: TRBV7-9
CDR3aa: ASSSTSGASGTQY

j_gene: TRBJ2-2
v_gene: TRBV7-4
CDR3aa: VSSGQSRVGELF

j_gene: TRBJ1-6
v_gene: TRBV18
CDR3aa: ASSPRTDPVRSPLH

j_gene: TRBJ1-2
v_gene: TRBV25-1
CDR3aa: ASSEWGTAYGYT

j_gene: TRBJ2-3
v_gene: TRBV6-2/TRBV6-3
CDR3aa: ASRIPGLAETGSFDTQY

j_gene: TRBJ2-3
v_gene: TRBV11-3
CDR3aa: ASSLGTGTSTDTQY

j_gene: TRBJ2-6
v_gene: TRBV3-1
CDR3aa: ASSHPGQGTINVLT

j_gene: TRBJ1-1
v_gene: TRBV2
CDR3aa: PSKRDWGNTEAF

j_gene: TRBJ2-7
v_gene: TRBV15
CDR3aa: ATQGTYEQY

j_gene: TRBJ2-1
v_gene: TRBV25-1
CDR3aa: ASSTRTGNRYNEQF

j_gene: TRBJ2-1
v_gene: TRBV7-9
CDR3aa: ASSSPFAGEYNEQF

j_gene: TRBJ1-5
v_gene: TRBV7-9
CDR3aa: ASSSGGAQPQH

j_gene: TRBJ2-2
v_gene: TRBV5-6
CDR3aa: ASSPFLTGELF

j_gene: TRBJ2-1
v_gene: TRBV2
CDR3aa: ASSGGLAGYNEQF

j_gene: TRBJ2-1
v_gene: TRBV4-3
CDR3aa: ASSQVEDLEQF

j_gene: TRBJ1-4
v_gene: TRBV2
CDR3aa: ASTLRQLYNEKLF

j_gene: TRBJ2-3
v_gene: TRBV10-3
CDR3aa: AITQGLAGEGTQY

j_gene: TRBJ2-1
v_gene: TRBV19
CDR3aa: ASSISTGPYNEQF

j_gene: TRBJ2-1
v_gene: TRBV7-9
CDR3aa: ASSPWTSGPSYNEQF

j_gene: TRBJ1-5
v_gene: TRBV6-6
CDR3aa: ASSYQSDQPQH

j_gene: TRBJ2-2
v_gene: TRBV28
CDR3aa: ASSLWGTTNTGELF

j_gene: TRBJ1-2
v_gene: TRBV7-9
CDR3aa: ASSPHLARQSGANYGYT

j_gene: TRBJ1-1
v_gene: TRBV6-2/TRBV6-3
CDR3aa: ASSYGTGYTEAF

j_gene: TRBJ2-2
v_gene: TRBV7-9
CDR3aa: ASSRWTGATGELF

j_gene: TRBJ1-5
v_gene: TRBV19
CDR3aa: ASRHLRGGNSNQPQH

j_gene: TRBJ1-5
v_gene: TRBV7-2
CDR3aa: ASSSPGRQGPPNQPQH

j_gene: TRBJ1-5
v_gene: TRBV6-2/TRBV6-3
CDR3aa: ATQGHPNQPQH

j_gene: TRBJ2-5
v_gene: TRBV6-6
CDR3aa: ASSVPGPQETQY

j_gene: TRBJ2-1
v_gene: TRBV2
CDR3aa: ASTKGNEQF

j_gene: TRBJ2-1
v_gene: TRBV7-9
CDR3aa: ASSHATGTYSYNEQF

j_gene: TRBJ1-2
v_gene: TRBV11-2
CDR3aa: ASSLDVPNYGYT

j_gene: TRBJ2-1
v_gene: TRBV28
CDR3aa: ASSLVGDSYNEQF